This T cell receptor (beta chain) comes out of a study of T cell repertoires in cytomegalovirus infection. Study-level background: In public TCR beta signatures, there were indications of both CMV infection and matching HLA type.

TCRdb passed the reads through MiXCR, listing each CDR3 protein once. Here the sample spans roughly 630,000 distinct CDR3 sequences, approximately 25% being singletons. General study points: HLA-C-restricted CMV-specific TCR beta clonotypes were dominant in the ex vivo response. Individuals carrying CMV plus the relevant HLA were identified by cumulative frequency of public TCR beta families.

V was trimmed by 6 bases and J by 9 bases, leaving 6 bases between them. The CDR3 spans 9 residues. Per the germline V gene, CDR1 is SGHVT and CDR2 is SQSDAQ. Of note for this clonotype: Its antigen remains unknown.

The sequence was collected from a human donor in good health (CMV status not recorded). Some clones in this sample may be carry-over from other donors' samples. The chain uses TRBV7-4 and TRBJ2-7; no definite D call. The sample comprised CD8+ T cells from PBMCs. CDR3 sequence reads: CASSDGQYF. As DNA, the CDR3 is TGTGCCAGCAGTGACGGGCAGTACTTC.